This T cell receptor (beta chain) is drawn from a study of T cell responses to AZD1222 COVID-19 vaccine. Points from the study as a whole: Sampling captured repertoires only after the peak T cell response.

Points on this clone: Its antigen is unidentified.

TCRdb's table, derived via immunoSEQ multiplex PCR, lists solely in-frame clones and lacks some. The sample lists 130,000 or so clones; just under 95% were seen once. Germline CDR1 reads SGHRS; CDR2 reads YFSETQ. The CDR3 totals 13 residues. The V gene lost 1 base and the J gene lost 4 bases, with 8 bases spanning the gap. This chain uses TRBV5-1 with TRBJ1-2; D might be TRBD1 (5 bases). The source was peripheral blood, collected on day 0 of AZD1222 vaccination. The receptor's source is an adult in good health. The CDR3 protein is CASSLQGSYGYTF. The CDR3 bases are TGCGCCAGCAGCTTGCAGGGAAGCTATGGCTACACCTTC.